This TCR beta chain was documented in a study of blood T cell repertoires in COVID-19. Whole-study context: The study drew acute and convalescent COVID-19 samples from the United States, Italy and Spain.

TCRdb keeps only in-frame clones here, not all; method: immunoSEQ multiplex PCR. Here the sample spans around 480,000 clones, more than 70% being singletons. J was trimmed by 10 bases and V by 6 bases; bases with no gene match: 10. Looked up from germline, CDR1 is MNHEY and CDR2 is SMNVEV (reference sequence). The CDR3 spans 14 residues. The V gene is TRBV27, the J gene TRBJ2-1, with 9 bases that match TRBD1. The TCR was taken from a woman between 45 and 60 years old with COVID-19, enrolled during active disease. Sequences were obtained from peripheral blood. The CDR3 bases are TGTGCCAGCAGACCCGGGACAGGGCCTTGGGAGCAGTTCTTC. It translates to CASRPGTGPWEQFF.